This TCR beta chain was retrieved from a study of cytomegalovirus exposure and HLA in healthy donors. Assay used: immunoSEQ multiplex PCR; TCRdb lists only in-frame clones, some missing. This sample has over 100,000 clones, with over 85% found just once. The V gene end was trimmed by 3 bases and the J gene end by 6 bases; junction bases not matched to a gene: 5. The CDR3 runs to 15 residues. From germline, CDR1 is SGDLS and CDR2 YYNGEE. This clone has a single count. The sequencing sample was made of PBMCs. The sequence was collected from a young woman in good health and CMV-seronegative. J is TRBJ2-1 and V is TRBV9; 11 positions match TRBD2. The chain's CDR3 is CASSAGLAERNEQFF. DNA for the CDR3: TGTGCCAGCAGCGCGGGACTAGCGGAGCGCAATGAGCAGTTCTTC.